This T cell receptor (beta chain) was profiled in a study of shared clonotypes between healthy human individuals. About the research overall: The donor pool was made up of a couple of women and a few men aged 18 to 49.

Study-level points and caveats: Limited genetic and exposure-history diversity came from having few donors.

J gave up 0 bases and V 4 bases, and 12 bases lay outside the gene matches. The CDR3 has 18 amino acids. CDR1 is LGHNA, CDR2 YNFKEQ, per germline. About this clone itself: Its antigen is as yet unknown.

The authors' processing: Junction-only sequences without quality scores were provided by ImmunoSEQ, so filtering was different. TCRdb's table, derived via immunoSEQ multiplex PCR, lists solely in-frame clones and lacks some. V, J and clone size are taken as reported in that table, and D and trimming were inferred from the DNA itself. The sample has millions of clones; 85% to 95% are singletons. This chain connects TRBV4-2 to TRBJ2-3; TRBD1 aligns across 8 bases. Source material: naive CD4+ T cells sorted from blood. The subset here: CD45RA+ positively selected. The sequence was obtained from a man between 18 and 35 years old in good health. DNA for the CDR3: TGTGCCAGCAGCCGGGTACCACAGGGGGAAGCTAGCACAGATACGCAGTATTTT. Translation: CASSRVPQGEASTDTQYF.